Shown below are 18 T cell receptor beta chains from a single sample sequenced in a study of blood T cell repertoires in COVID-19. Assay used: immunoSEQ multiplex PCR; TCRdb lists only in-frame clones, some missing. The table lists over 250,000 clones, 89% of them singletons. Sequenced material: PBMCs or T cells enriched from blood (not recorded which). Receptor source: a woman aged 55-69 years who had recovered from COVID-19.

This clone showed up just once. The chain is built from TRBV5-1 and TRBJ2-1; D might be TRBD2 (5 bases). With 0 bases removed from V and 7 bases from J, the gap between germline ends came to 8 bases. This CDR3 spans 13 amino acids. The germline CDR1 and CDR2 sequences are SGHRS and YFSETQ. In DNA, the CDR3 is TGCGCCAGCAGCTTGGGTGGGGAGAATGAGCAGTTCTTC. Residues: CASSLGGENEQFF.

The gene calls are TRBV6-5 and TRBJ2-7; 7 bases line up with TRBD1. V shed 6 bases and J 1 base; nucleotides not matched to a gene: 6. The CDR3 is 14 amino acids. CDR1 and CDR2 (germline): MNHEY, SVGAGI. CDR3 amino acids: CASRAGTASYEQYF. The CDR3 bases are TGTGCCAGCAGAGCAGGGACAGCATCCTACGAGCAGTACTTC.

This clone was seen more than once but under ten times. The CDR3 DNA follows: TGCGCCAGCAGCTTGATCACAGGGGGAAACACTGAAGCTTTCTTT. Amino acid sequence: CASSLITGGNTEAFF. The chain recombines TRBV5-1 with TRBJ1-1; TRBD1 aligns across 8 bases. This CDR3 is built from 15 residues. Germline V gene lookup returns CDR1 SGHRS and CDR2 YFSETQ. Trimming at V came to 1 base and at J to 2 bases, leaving 4 bases not matched to a gene. Using reference TRBV5-1 and TRBJ1-1 for the parts outside the CDR3, the full variable domain is KAGVTQTPRYLIKTRGQQVTLSCSPISGHRSVSWYQQTPGQGLQFLFEYFSETQRNKGNFPGRFSGRQFSNSRSEMNVSTLELGDSALYLCASSLITGGNTEAFFGQGTRLTVV.

This chain uses TRBV11-2 with TRBJ2-5; D is unresolved. V was cut by 2 bases and J by 1 base, with 8 bases left in between. The CDR3 is 14 residues long. Germline V gene lookup returns CDR1 SGHAT and CDR2 FQNNGV. In DNA form, the CDR3 reads TGTGCCAGCAGCTTAAGCGCAGCCCAAGAGACCCAGTACTTC. It translates to CASSLSAAQETQYF. The complete variable domain, with remaining parts taken from reference TRBV11-2 and TRBJ2-5, reads EAGVAQSPRYKIIEKRQSVAFWCNPISGHATLYWYQQILGQGPKLLIQFQNNGVVDDSQLPKDRFSAERLKGVDSTLKIQPAKLEDSAVYLCASSLSAAQETQYFGPGTRLLVL.

This clone was seen only once. The chain uses TRBV2 and TRBJ2-2, with D perhaps TRBD1 (6 bases). V was shortened by 6 bases and J by 1 base, with 12 bases between the two germline ends. Germline V lookup: CDR1 SNHLY, CDR2 FYNNEI. The CDR3 has 15 residues. The CDR3 spells CASRRQVQNTGELFF. The CDR3 nucleotides are TGTGCCAGCAGAAGACAGGTCCAGAACACCGGGGAGCTGTTTTTT.

The chain combines TRBV29-1 with TRBJ2-1; D not resolved. V shed 2 bases and J shed 9 bases, with 11 bases lying between them. This CDR3 region has 12 residues. The germline gives CDR1 SQVTM, CDR2 ANQGSEA. CDR3 residues: CSVERSASEQFF. In DNA form, the CDR3 reads TGCAGCGTTGAACGTAGTGCGAGTGAGCAGTTCTTC.

This sequence joins TRBV28 and TRBJ1-2; D remains unclear. Germline V lookup: CDR1 MDHEN, CDR2 SYDVKM. The CDR3 contains 13 residues. V lost 5 bases to trimming and J lost 8 bases, with 15 bases between them. CDR3 coding DNA: TGTGCCAGCAGTCCCCCCGAGCAGCGGGGCTACACCTTC. It codes for CASSPPEQRGYTF.

This chain links TRBV19 with TRBJ2-3; D perhaps matches TRBD2 (5 bases). Looked up from germline, CDR1 is LNHDA and CDR2 is SQIVND (reference sequence). The CDR3 is 17 residues long. The V gene lost 5 bases and the J gene lost 4 bases, with 22 bases spanning the gap. CDR3 in DNA: TGTGCCAGTAGTGCCTTCGGTGGACTTTCTAGTCCAGATACGCAGTATTTT. As protein: CASSAFGGLSSPDTQYF.

In its sample, this clone was seen a few times. The chain carries TRBV14 and TRBJ1-1; tentative D call: TRBD1 (5 bases). Trimming left V 0 bases short and J 3 bases short, with 8 bases between. The CDR3 consists of 14 residues. Germline CDR1 SGHDN, CDR2 FVKESK. DNA for the CDR3: TGTGCCAGCAGCCAAGATCAGGGATACACTGAAGCTTTCTTT. Translated: CASSQDQGYTEAFF.

The chain is built from TRBV30 and TRBJ2-7, with 7 nucleotides matching TRBD1. This CDR3 comprises 12 residues. Germline CDR1 is GTSNPN and CDR2 is SVGIG (reference sequence). Trimming at V came to 3 bases and at J to 2 bases, leaving 1 base not matched to a gene. CDR3 amino acids: CAWSQGAYEQYF. CDR3 bases: TGTGCCTGGAGCCAGGGGGCCTACGAGCAGTACTTC. Looking up the rest from reference TRBV30 and TRBJ2-7 gives the full variable domain: SQTIHQWPATLVQPVGSPLSLECTVEGTSNPNLYWYRQAAGRGLQLLFYSVGIGQISSEVPQNLSASRPQDRQFILSSKKLLLSDSGFYLCAWSQGAYEQYFGPGTRLTVT.

The J gene is TRBJ1-1, the V gene TRBV19, with D unclear. Looked up from germline, CDR1 is LNHDA and CDR2 is SQIVND (reference sequence). The CDR3 length is 15 residues. The V gene lost 4 bases and the J gene lost 1 base, with 13 bases spanning the gap. The CDR3 DNA is TGTGCCAGTAGTACAGTCCTCGATGGGAACACTGAAGCTTTCTTT. It encodes CASSTVLDGNTEAFF.

The chain links TRBV6-5 to TRBJ1-4; perhaps TRBD1 as D (6 bases). With 6 bases removed from V and 6 bases from J, the gap between germline ends came to 11 bases. The CDR3 extends over 13 amino acids. The germline gives CDR1 MNHEY, CDR2 SVGAGI. The CDR3 loop is CASSRGSDEKLFF. CDR3 DNA: TGTGCCAGCAGCAGGGGTTCGGATGAAAAACTGTTTTTT.

The chain recombines TRBV11-2 with TRBJ2-7; D perhaps matches TRBD1 (7 bases). Deletions cut 5 bases from V and 0 bases from J, with 20 bases between. This CDR3 region has 17 residues. CDR1 is SGHAT, CDR2 FQNNGV, per germline. The CDR3 reads CASSATGRKWSSYEQYF. The CDR3 region has the DNA TGTGCCAGCAGCGCGACAGGGAGGAAGTGGAGCTCCTACGAGCAGTACTTC.

The CDR3 nucleotides are TGTGCCAGCAGCTTTAACAGGGACAATGAGCAGTTCTTC. Amino acids: CASSFNRDNEQFF. The chain recombines TRBV7-8 with TRBJ2-1, with a possible D match to TRBD1 (6 bases). CDR3 length equals 13 residues. Looked up from germline, CDR1 is SGHVS and CDR2 is FQNEAQ. Trimming pared 3 bases from V and 5 bases from J, leaving 8 bases between.

This clone was counted a single time. The gene calls are TRBV18 and TRBJ1-2, with D possibly TRBD1 on 6 matching bases. The V and J ends lost 2 bases and 7 bases respectively, with 17 bases between them. This CDR3 region has 15 residues. Germline lookup yields CDR1 KGHSH and CDR2 LQKENI. For the CDR3, the DNA is TGTGCCAGCTCACCAAGTTTAGGGACAATGGGTGGCTACACCTTC. Its translation: CASSPSLGTMGGYTF.

CDR3 in amino acids: CASSLGPGNYGYTF. In DNA form, the CDR3 reads TGCGCCAGCAGCTTAGGACCGGGAAACTATGGCTACACCTTC. The chain uses TRBV5-1 and TRBJ1-2; D call uncertain. CDR1 is SGHRS, CDR2 YFSETQ, per germline. The CDR3 length is 14 residues. V was cut by 2 bases and J by 2 bases, with 10 bases left in between.

The genes are TRBV5-1 and TRBJ1-1; D not certain. Germline V gives CDR1 SGHRS, CDR2 YFSETQ. CDR3 length equals 14 residues. V was clipped by 2 bases and J by 0 bases, with 8 bases between them. DNA for the CDR3: TGCGCCAGCAGCTTAAATGTAATGAACACTGAAGCTTTCTTT. It yields the protein CASSLNVMNTEAFF.

The chain joins TRBV30 to TRBJ1-1, with D hard to call. V dropped 2 bases and J dropped 1 base, with 11 bases sitting between them. The CDR3 extends over 14 amino acids. The V gene's germline CDR1 is GTSNPN and CDR2 SVGIG (reference sequence). This CDR3 reads CAWSIFFRNTEAFF. DNA of the CDR3: TGTGCCTGGAGTATTTTTTTTAGGAACACTGAAGCTTTCTTT.